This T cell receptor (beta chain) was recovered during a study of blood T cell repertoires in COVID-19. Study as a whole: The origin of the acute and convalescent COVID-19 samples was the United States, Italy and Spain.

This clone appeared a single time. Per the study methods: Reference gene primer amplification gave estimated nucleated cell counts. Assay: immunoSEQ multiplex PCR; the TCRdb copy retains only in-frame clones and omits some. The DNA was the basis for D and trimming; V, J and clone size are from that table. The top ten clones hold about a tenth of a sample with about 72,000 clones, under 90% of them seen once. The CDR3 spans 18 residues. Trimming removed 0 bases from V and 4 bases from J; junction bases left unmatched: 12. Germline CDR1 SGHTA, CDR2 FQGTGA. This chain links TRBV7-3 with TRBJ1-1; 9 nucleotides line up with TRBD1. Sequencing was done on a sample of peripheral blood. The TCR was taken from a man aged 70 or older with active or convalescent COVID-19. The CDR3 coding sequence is TGTGCCAGCAGCTTAACGGGTAGAGACAGGGGGATCACCACTGAAGCTTTCTTT. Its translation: CASSLTGRDRGITTEAFF. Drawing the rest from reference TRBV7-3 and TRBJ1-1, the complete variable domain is GAGVSQTPSNKVTEKGKYVELRCDPISGHTALYWYRQSLGQGPEFLIYFQGTGAADDSGLPNDRFFAVRPEGSVSTLKIQRTERGDSAVYLCASSLTGRDRGITTEAFFGQGTRLTVV.